The 29 T cell receptor beta chains given below trace back to one sample, sequenced in a study of shared clonotypes between healthy human individuals. Sequenced by immunoSEQ multiplex PCR; TCRdb stores in-frame clones only, minus some. This sample has roughly 2.5 million clones, with roughly 92% found just once. Sequencing was carried out using naive CD4+ T cells sorted from blood. The subset denotes: CD45RA+ positively selected. The receptors stem from a young man in good health.

This chain links TRBV4-1 with TRBJ2-6; D gene unclear. The germline V gene encodes CDR1 MGHRA and CDR2 YSYEKL. The CDR3 is 19 amino acids. V lost 3 bases and J lost 0, with 18 bases in between. In nucleotides, the CDR3 is TGCGCCAGCAGCCAGATCCCCGGCGACCTAAGCTCTGGGGCCAACGTCCTGACTTTC. Residues: CASSQIPGDLSSGANVLTF.

The gene calls are TRBV7-8 and TRBJ2-2, with a tentative D call TRBD2 (5 bases). Germline V gene lookup returns CDR1 SGHVS and CDR2 FQNEAQ. The CDR3 sequence is 15 residues long. V shed 0 bases and J shed 8 bases, with 13 bases lying between them. The DNA for the CDR3 is TGTGCCAGCAGCTTAGCGACCGTGACGGGGGGGGAGCTGTTTTTT. Its protein is CASSLATVTGGELFF.

V gene TRBV7-9 combines with J gene TRBJ1-4; 10 bases fit TRBD1. The CDR3 loop spans 15 amino acids. The germline V gene has CDR1 SEHNR and CDR2 FQNEAQ (reference sequence). With V trimmed by 4 bases and J by 9 bases, 8 bases remained unmatched. The DNA of the CDR3 is TGTGCCAGCAGCTCCCGGGACAGGGGTTCCAAAAAACTGTTTTTT. Protein: CASSSRDRGSKKLFF. The full variable domain, with the rest looked up from reference TRBV7-9 and TRBJ1-4, is DTGVSQNPRHKITKRGQNVTFRCDPISEHNRLYWYRQTLGQGPEFLTYFQNEAQLEKSRLLSDRFSAERPKGSFSTLEIQRTEQGDSAMYLCASSSRDRGSKKLFFGSGTQLSVL.

The V and J genes are TRBV7-2 and TRBJ2-1; 11 bases fit TRBD2. CDR1 SGHTA and CDR2 FQGNSA come from the germline V gene. V shed 5 bases and J 8 bases; nucleotides not matched to a gene: 8. The CDR3 covers 15 residues. The CDR3 protein is CASSRQGTSGYEQFF. For the CDR3, the DNA is TGTGCCAGCAGCCGCCAAGGGACTAGCGGATATGAGCAGTTCTTC.

The CDR3 loop is CASWIRVPTDTQYF. The CDR3 nucleotides are TGTGCCAGCTGGATCAGGGTCCCCACAGATACGCAGTATTTT. The V call is TRBV5-5, the J call TRBJ2-3, with TRBD1 as a possible D gene (5 bases). Germline assignment: CDR1 SGHKS and CDR2 YYEKEE (reference sequence). Between the trimmed V and J ends, which lost 7 bases and 2 bases, there was a span of 14 bases. The CDR3 has 14 amino acids. The full variable domain, with the rest looked up from reference TRBV5-5 and TRBJ2-3, is DAGVTQSPTHLIKTRGQQVTLRCSPISGHKSVSWYQQVLGQGPQFIFQYYEKEERGRGNFPDRFSARQFPNYSSELNVNALLLGDSALYLCASWIRVPTDTQYFGPGTRLTVL.

V and J are TRBV6-5 and TRBJ1-5; D not resolved. Germline assignment: CDR1 MNHEY and CDR2 SVGAGI. The CDR3 covers 12 residues. Between the trimmed V and J ends, which lost 10 bases and 6 bases, there was a span of 13 bases. The CDR3 loop reads CATGDGVQPQHF. CDR3 bases: TGTGCCACCGGAGATGGGGTTCAGCCCCAGCATTTT.

The rearrangement links TRBV29-1 to TRBJ1-1, with D possibly TRBD1 on 6 matching bases. The CDR3 consists of 13 residues. Trimming shortened V by 7 bases and J by 6 bases, and 18 bases separated the two germline ends. The germline CDR1 and CDR2 sequences are SQVTM and ANQGSEA. The CDR3 here is CSEEIGGRPEAFF. The CDR3 DNA reads as TGCAGCGAGGAGATTGGGGGCCGGCCTGAAGCTTTCTTT. The complete variable domain, with remaining parts taken from reference TRBV29-1 and TRBJ1-1, reads SAVISQKPSRDICQRGTSLTIQCQVDSQVTMMFWYRQQPGQSLTLIATANQGSEATYESGFVIDKFPISRPNLTFSTLTVSNMSPEDSSIYLCSEEIGGRPEAFFGQGTRLTVV.

This clone was seen a handful of times. CDR3 nucleotides: TGTGCCAGCAGTGTGGACGGAGGCTCCGGGAATTCACCCCTCCACTTT. This sequence encodes CASSVDGGSGNSPLHF. The V call is TRBV2, the J call TRBJ1-6; D gene uncertain. The ends were cut back, 4 bases at V and 7 bases at J, with 17 bases in the middle. This CDR3 region has 16 residues. Germline V gene data show CDR1 as SNHLY and CDR2 as FYNNEI.

This rearrangement joins TRBV11-2 to TRBJ2-7; tentatively, D is TRBD1 (5 bases). Germline CDR1 reads SGHAT; CDR2 reads FQNNGV. The CDR3 spans 15 residues. V was cut by 3 bases and J by 4 bases, with 16 bases left in between. CDR3 DNA: TGTGCCAGCAGCTTCAGAATTGACAGAGAGTACGAGCAGTACTTC. As protein: CASSFRIDREYEQYF.

The V call is TRBV7-6, the J call TRBJ1-5; no firm D call. Germline CDR1 and CDR2: SGHVS and FNYEAQ. V was trimmed by 1 base and J by 4 bases, leaving 8 bases between them. This CDR3 is built from 14 residues. The CDR3, as DNA: TGTGCCAGCAGCTTAGTTGGTGGGAATCAGCCCCAGCATTTT. Its translation: CASSLVGGNQPQHF.

A note on this clone: This sample also contains other DNA sequences that code for the same CDR3. V and J are TRBV28 and TRBJ2-2; 11 bases are shared with TRBD2. Germline lookup yields CDR1 MDHEN and CDR2 SYDVKM. The CDR3 sequence is 14 residues long. The trim removed 9 bases at V and 4 bases at J, leaving 4 bases unmatched. CDR3 in amino acids: CASTTSGGTGELFF. The CDR3 DNA is TGTGCCAGTACCACTAGCGGGGGCACCGGGGAGCTGTTTTTT.

The chain combines TRBV5-7 with TRBJ2-5, with D tentatively TRBD1 (5 bases). Being an ORF, TRBV5-7 has a function that is uncertain. CDR3 length: 13 residues. Trimming took off 0 bases at V and 5 bases at J, with 8 bases between the two ends. The CDR3 sequence is CASSLDRLETQYF. In DNA form, the CDR3 reads TGTGCCAGCAGCTTGGACAGGTTGGAGACCCAGTACTTC.

The CDR3 DNA is TGTGCCAGCAGATTTACCGGGACAGGGGTCACAGATACGCAGTATTTT. This codes for CASRFTGTGVTDTQYF. The chain is built from TRBV11-2 and TRBJ2-3, with 10 positions matching TRBD1. J lost 2 bases, V lost 6 bases, and 8 bases had no gene match. Germline CDR1 and CDR2: SGHAT and FQNNGV. The CDR3 has 16 residues.

V and J are TRBV2 and TRBJ1-6, with TRBD1 matching 8 bases. V lost 3 bases to trimming and J lost 6 bases; unmatched junction nucleotides: 10. Looked up from germline, CDR1 is SNHLY and CDR2 is FYNNEI. The CDR3 extends over 17 amino acids. The CDR3 coding sequence is TGTGCCAGCAGTGAGCAGGGGGCCCAGGGGGTTAATTCACCCCTCCACTTT. Encoded protein: CASSEQGAQGVNSPLHF.

The chain couples TRBV6-6 to TRBJ2-5, with D unclear. Germline V lookup: CDR1 MNHNY, CDR2 SVGAGI (reference sequence). Trimming shortened V by 6 bases and J by 1 base, and 9 bases separated the two germline ends. The CDR3 is 13 residues long. The DNA of the CDR3 is TGTGCCAGCAGCTACGACGGCCAAGAGACCCAGTACTTC. Its translation: CASSYDGQETQYF.

This clone was seen a few times. The chain combines TRBV5-4 with TRBJ1-1; D is unclear. There are 15 residues in the CDR3. The ends were cut back, 1 base at V and 3 bases at J, with 13 bases in the middle. Germline CDR1 is SGHNT and CDR2 is YYREEE (reference sequence). The CDR3 DNA sequence: TGTGCCAGCAGCTTGCTTGGCCTAAGGGACACTGAAGCTTTCTTT. Its translation: CASSLLGLRDTEAFF.

The rearrangement uses TRBV10-1 and TRBJ1-1; D ambiguous. Germline V gene data show CDR1 as WNHNN and CDR2 as SYGVQD (reference sequence). This CDR3 is built from 14 residues. V gave up 5 bases and J gave up 3 bases, with 13 bases separating them. This CDR3 reads CASSPGSLDTEAFF. As DNA, the CDR3 is TGCGCCAGCAGTCCCGGATCCTTGGACACTGAAGCTTTCTTT.

This chain connects TRBV5-1 to TRBJ2-3; 10 bases are shared with TRBD2. CDR1 and CDR2 from the germline V gene are SGHRS and YFSETQ. With 4 bases clipped from V and 11 bases from J, the junction kept 16 bases outside the gene matches. This CDR3 is 16 amino acids long. CDR3 sequence reads: CASSSSVAGGPEGQYF. CDR3 coding DNA: TGCGCCAGCAGCAGCTCCGTAGCGGGAGGCCCTGAGGGGCAGTATTTT.

V gene TRBV30 combines with J gene TRBJ1-4; D call uncertain. Trimming shortened V by 6 bases and J by 8 bases, and 16 bases separated the two germline ends. The germline CDR1 and CDR2 sequences are GTSNPN and SVGIG (reference sequence). This CDR3 region has 13 residues. CDR3 bases: TGTGCCTGCTCTGACGGGCGGGAAGAAAAACTGTTTTTT. Residues: CACSDGREEKLFF.

This clone was found a few times. The V gene is TRBV5-1, the J gene TRBJ1-5; no definite D call. The CDR3 is 13 residues long. Trimming pared 4 bases from V and 2 bases from J, leaving 7 bases between. Germline values: CDR1 SGHRS, CDR2 YFSETQ. The CDR3 here is CASSVDRNQPQHF. CDR3 coding DNA: TGCGCCAGCAGCGTTGACCGCAATCAGCCCCAGCATTTT.

The chain links TRBV5-1 to TRBJ1-2; 9 bases match TRBD1. The trim removed 4 bases at V and 4 bases at J, leaving 8 bases unmatched. Germline assignment: CDR1 SGHRS and CDR2 YFSETQ. The CDR3 is 15 amino acids. The CDR3 reads CASSADRGSLYGYTF. For the CDR3, the DNA is TGCGCCAGCAGCGCGGACAGGGGCTCGCTCTATGGCTACACCTTC.

Notes on this clone: Other DNA sequences within the sample encode an identical CDR3. CDR3 region: CASSIGGGELFF. In DNA, the CDR3 is TGTGCCAGTAGTATAGGAGGCGGGGAGCTGTTTTTT. The chain couples TRBV19 to TRBJ2-2, with unresolved D. CDR1 and CDR2 (germline): LNHDA, SQIVND (reference sequence). V dropped 1 base and J dropped 7 bases, with 4 bases sitting between them. The length of the CDR3 is 12 residues.

The chain couples TRBV9 to TRBJ2-2; D not certain. The CDR3 runs 13 residues. Trimming took 4 bases from V and 3 from J, leaving 7 bases between them. From germline, CDR1 is SGDLS and CDR2 YYNGEE. The CDR3 is CASSLRDTGELFF. CDR3 DNA: TGTGCCAGCAGCTTAAGGGACACCGGGGAGCTGTTTTTT.

The rearrangement joins TRBV5-1 to TRBJ1-2; weak D call: TRBD1 (6 bases). Per the germline V gene, CDR1 is SGHRS and CDR2 is YFSETQ. Trimming took off 4 bases at V and 6 bases at J, with 16 bases between the two ends. This CDR3 has 14 amino acids. The CDR3 DNA sequence: TGCGCCAGCAGCCAGGGGATTTCTACTAATGGCTACACCTTC. Translating it yields CASSQGISTNGYTF.

This clone has just one count. One end of the junction varies from germline; a read error may be responsible. The chain employs TRBV7-9 and TRBJ2-7; TRBD1 matches at 9 bases. Germline values: CDR1 SEHNR, CDR2 FQNEAQ (reference sequence). This CDR3 region has 13 residues. The CDR3 loop is CASSLVPGQGIDF. The CDR3 bases are TGTGCCAGCAGCTTAGTGCCGGGACAGGGAATAGACTTC.

The CDR3 region is CASSLGGGSSYNEQFF. As DNA, the CDR3 is TGTGCCAGCTCCCTGGGAGGCGGGAGCTCCTACAATGAGCAGTTCTTC. The J gene is TRBJ2-1, the V gene TRBV18; 7 bases fit TRBD2. V shed 6 bases, J shed 0 bases, and the junction held 8 bases outside the gene matches. The germline CDR1 and CDR2 sequences are KGHSH and LQKENI. This CDR3 region has 16 residues.

The chain has TRBV4-3 and TRBJ2-1, with D uncertain. V shed 2 bases and J shed 7 bases, with 15 bases lying between them. Germline lookup yields CDR1 LGHNA and CDR2 YSLEER. CDR3 length equals 15 residues. Here the CDR3 DNA reads TGCGCCAGCAGCCAATATGACTTTCGCGGTAATGAGCAGTTCTTC. Its translation: CASSQYDFRGNEQFF.

The rearrangement uses TRBV7-9 and TRBJ2-1, with 11 positions matching TRBD2. CDR3 size: 16 residues. Germline CDR1 is SEHNR and CDR2 is FQNEAQ (reference sequence). Losses at the gene ends were 3 bases for V and 2 bases for J; bases not matched to a gene: 3. The CDR3 here is CASSFALAGAYNEQFF. The CDR3 nucleotides read TGTGCCAGCAGCTTCGCACTAGCGGGGGCCTACAATGAGCAGTTCTTC.

This clone turned up a few times. Within the sample, other DNA sequences also encode this same CDR3. V and J are TRBV9 and TRBJ2-7; the D gene is possibly TRBD2 (6 bases). The CDR3 sequence is 14 residues long. The germline gives CDR1 SGDLS, CDR2 YYNGEE. V gave up 1 base and J gave up 0 bases, with 8 bases separating them. The CDR3 nucleotides are TGTGCCAGCAGCGTAACCGGGAGCTCCTACGAGCAGTACTTC. Amino acids: CASSVTGSSYEQYF.